Sequencing of this T cell receptor (beta chain) was carried out in a study of T-cell reconstitution after alpha-beta-depleted transplantation in children. Study-level findings and limits: Expanded clones from the graft, numbering several hundred, reportedly supplied alpha-beta T cells about two months after transplant. T-cell counts and diversity were attributed mostly to newly produced T cells one year after transplant. Elevated TCRbeta diversity at day 60 was traced, in some patients, to surviving recipient T cells and thymic progenitors.

This clonotype has a count of ten or more. Its target is not known. There are 17 residues in the CDR3. V trimming: 1 base; J trimming: 4 bases; junction bases outside the gene matches: 7. CDR1 is LNHNV and CDR2 is YYDKDF in the germline V gene (reference sequence). Preparation of the TCRbeta library was carried out with unique molecular identifiers. TCRdb called the PCR reads again in MiXCR, with one record for every CDR3 protein. The sample records 110,000 or so distinct CDR3 sequences, almost 6.5% being singletons. The chain links TRBV15 to TRBJ2-1; 10 nucleotides align to TRBD2. The receptor's source is a male patient aged 2-10 years who had a stem cell transplant for acute lymphoblastic leukemia, so the T cells may come from the graft donor. The input for sequencing was PBMCs, mostly from graft donor cells, taken 360 days after TCRalphabeta/CD19-depleted stem cell transplant. The CDR3 nucleotides read TGTGCCACCAGCAGAGGCATGACTAGCGGGCAGTACAATGAGCAGTTCTTC. Translation gives CATSRGMTSGQYNEQFF. The full variable domain, in which reference TRBV15 and TRBJ2-1 provide the parts outside the CDR3, is DAMVIQNPRYQVTQFGKPVTLSCSQTLNHNVMYWYQQKSSQAPKLLFHYYDKDFNNEADTPDNFQSRRPNTSFCFLDIRSPGLGDTAMYLCATSRGMTSGQYNEQFFGPGTRLTVL.